This entry lists 5 T cell receptor beta chains sequenced from one sample in a study of cytomegalovirus exposure and HLA in healthy donors. PCR was performed using 60 Vbeta and 13 Jbeta primers. TCRdb's table, derived via immunoSEQ multiplex PCR, lists solely in-frame clones and lacks some. Recorded for this sample: approximately 210,000 clones. The sample comprised PBMCs. These receptors all stem from a woman under 40 in good health and CMV-seropositive.

The chain combines TRBV5-1 with TRBJ2-3; 16 bases align to TRBD2. CDR3 length: 18 amino acids. Losses at the gene ends were 0 bases for V and 6 bases for J; bases not matched to a gene: 7. CDR1 and CDR2 (germline): SGHRS, YFSETQ. CDR3 in DNA: TGCGCCAGCAGCTTGGCGGGACTAGCGGGGGGGCTTCCTGATACGCAGTATTTT. This codes for CASSLAGLAGGLPDTQYF.

Concerning this clone: The junction departs from germline at one end; a sequencing error may be responsible. The chain has TRBV6-4 and TRBJ1-2; 7 bases fit TRBD1. Germline assignment: CDR1 MRHNA and CDR2 SNTAGT. CDR3 length equals 14 residues. The CDR3 spells CASRDWTGDYGYTF. The DNA of the CDR3 is TGTGCCAGCAGGGACTGGACAGGAGACTATGGCTACACCTTC.

The genes are TRBV27 and TRBJ1-2; tentative D call: TRBD1 (5 bases). CDR1 and CDR2 from the germline V gene are MNHEY and SMNVEV (reference sequence). CDR3 size: 17 residues. V lost 4 bases, J lost 8 bases, and 26 bases lay in between. The DNA of the CDR3 is TGTGCCAGCAGTTCTCAGGGATTTAGCATTAGAGCAGGCGGCTACACCTTC. Protein product: CASSSQGFSIRAGGYTF.

This chain uses TRBV5-1 with TRBJ1-1; D might be TRBD1 (6 bases). This CDR3 comprises 15 residues. CDR1 is SGHRS and CDR2 is YFSETQ in the germline V gene. V lost 4 bases, J lost 4 bases, and 17 bases lay in between. CDR3 DNA: TGCGCCAGCAGCCCCCAAGGGGGGGCGAGCACTGAAGCTTTCTTT. This gives the protein CASSPQGGASTEAFF.

The chain combines TRBV18 with TRBJ1-2, with 10 bases matching TRBD1. Germline V CDR1 and CDR2: KGHSH, LQKENI. The CDR3 loop spans 14 amino acids. V lost 6 bases and J lost 8; bases outside the gene matches: 9. The chain's CDR3 is CASSGQGDLRGYTF. DNA of the CDR3: TGTGCCAGCTCCGGACAGGGGGACTTAAGGGGCTACACCTTC.